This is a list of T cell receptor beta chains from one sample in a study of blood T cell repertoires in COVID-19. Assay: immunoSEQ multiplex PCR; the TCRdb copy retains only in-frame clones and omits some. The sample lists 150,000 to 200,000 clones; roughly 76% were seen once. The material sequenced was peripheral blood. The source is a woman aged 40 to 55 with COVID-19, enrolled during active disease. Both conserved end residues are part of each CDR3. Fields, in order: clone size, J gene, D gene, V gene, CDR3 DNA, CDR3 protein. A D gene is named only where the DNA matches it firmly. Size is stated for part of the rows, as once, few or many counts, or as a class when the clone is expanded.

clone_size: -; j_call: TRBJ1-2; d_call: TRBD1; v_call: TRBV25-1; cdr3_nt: TGTGCCAGCATGACAGGGGTGGGTGGCTACACCTTC; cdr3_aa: CASMTGVGGYTF
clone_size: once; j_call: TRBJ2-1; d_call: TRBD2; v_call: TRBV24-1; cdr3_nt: TGTGCCACCAGCCCGGGAGGGCCTCATGAGCAGTTCTTC; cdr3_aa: CATSPGGPHEQFF
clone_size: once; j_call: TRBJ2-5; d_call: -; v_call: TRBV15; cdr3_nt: TGTGCCACCAGCAGGGGGGGTACTCCTTCTGGGCAGTACTTC; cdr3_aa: CATSRGGTPSGQYF
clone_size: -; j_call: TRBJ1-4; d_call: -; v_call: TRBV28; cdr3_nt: TGTGCCAGCAGTCGCAATCAGGGTAATAATGAAAAACTGTTTTTT; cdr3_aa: CASSRNQGNNEKLFF
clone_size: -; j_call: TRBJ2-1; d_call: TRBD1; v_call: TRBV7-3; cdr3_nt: TGTGCCAGCAGCGCCCGGGGGACAGGGAGACAGTTCTTC; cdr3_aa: CASSARGTGRQFF
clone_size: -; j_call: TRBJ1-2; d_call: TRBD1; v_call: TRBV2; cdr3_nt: TGTGCCAGCAGTGAACTCGAGGGGACAGGGGGCCACTATGGCTACACCTTC; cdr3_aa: CASSELEGTGGHYGYTF
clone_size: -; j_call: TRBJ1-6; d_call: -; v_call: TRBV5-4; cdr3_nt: TGTGCCAGCAGCTTTTCAGGGGCCTCACCCCTCCACTTT; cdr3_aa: CASSFSGASPLHF
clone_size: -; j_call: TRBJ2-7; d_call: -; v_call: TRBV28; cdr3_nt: TGTGCCAGCAGTTCCGGTCTAGCTCTCTACGAGCAGTACTTC; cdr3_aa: CASSSGLALYEQYF
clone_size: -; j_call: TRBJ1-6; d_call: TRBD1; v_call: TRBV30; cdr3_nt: TGTGCCTGGAGTCGAATCGGACAGGGCGGGAATTCACCCCTCCACTTT; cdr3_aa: CAWSRIGQGGNSPLHF
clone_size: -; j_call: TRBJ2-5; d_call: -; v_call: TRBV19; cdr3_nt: TGTGCCAGTAGTGGTAGGGAGGAGACCCAGTACTTC; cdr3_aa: CASSGREETQYF
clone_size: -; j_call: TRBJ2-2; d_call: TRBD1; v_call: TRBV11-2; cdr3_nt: TGTGCCAGCAGCTTAGGTGGGACAGGGGGAAACACCGGGGAGCTGTTTTTT; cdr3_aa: CASSLGGTGGNTGELFF
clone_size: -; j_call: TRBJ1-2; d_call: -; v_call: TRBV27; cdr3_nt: TGTGCCAGCAGTCCTTACCGGACAGCCCGCAGCTACACCTTC; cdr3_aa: CASSPYRTARSYTF
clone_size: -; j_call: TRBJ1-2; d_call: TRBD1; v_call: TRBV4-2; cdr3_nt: TGTGCCAGCAGCCAAGATGACAGGGACTATGGCTACACCTTC; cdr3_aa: CASSQDDRDYGYTF
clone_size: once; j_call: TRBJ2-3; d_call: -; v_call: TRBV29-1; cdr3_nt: TGCAGCGTTGACGGACTGCTAGTCTCAGATACGCAGTATTTT; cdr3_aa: CSVDGLLVSDTQYF
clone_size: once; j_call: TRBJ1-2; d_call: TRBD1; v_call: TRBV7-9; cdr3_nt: TGTGCCAGCAGCCACCCCGACAGGGGAGACTATGGCTACACCTTC; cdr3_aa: CASSHPDRGDYGYTF
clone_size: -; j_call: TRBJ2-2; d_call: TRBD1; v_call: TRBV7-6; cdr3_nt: TGTGCCAGCAGCGACTCGACAGGGGCGGGCACCGGGGAGCTGTTTTTT; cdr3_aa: CASSDSTGAGTGELFF
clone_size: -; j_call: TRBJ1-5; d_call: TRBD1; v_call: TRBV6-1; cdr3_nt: TGTGCCAGCAGTGGGGAGACAGGGGCCGTCAATCAGCCCCAGCATTTT; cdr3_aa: CASSGETGAVNQPQHF
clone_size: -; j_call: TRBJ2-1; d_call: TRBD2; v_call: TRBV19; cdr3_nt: TGTGCCAGTAGGGGAAATCCGGGACACAGGACTAGCGGGACCTACAATGAGCAGTTCTTC; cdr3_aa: CASRGNPGHRTSGTYNEQFF
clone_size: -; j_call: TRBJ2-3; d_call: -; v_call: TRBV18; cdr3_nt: TGTGCCAGCTCACCACTGAATAGCCGCACAGATACGCAGTATTTT; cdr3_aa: CASSPLNSRTDTQYF
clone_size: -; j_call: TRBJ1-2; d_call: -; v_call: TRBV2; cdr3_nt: TGTGCCAGCAGTGAAGTCATGGCCCGATATGGCTACACCTTC; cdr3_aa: CASSEVMARYGYTF
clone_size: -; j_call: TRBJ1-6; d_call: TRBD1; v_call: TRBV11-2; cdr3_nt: TGTGCCAGCAGCTTAGCCCAGGGGGGAAATAATTCACCCCTCCACTTT; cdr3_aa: CASSLAQGGNNSPLHF
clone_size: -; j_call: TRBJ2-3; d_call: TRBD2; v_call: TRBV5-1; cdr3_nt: TGCGCCAGCAGCTCCGGGACTACCTCGGGAGATACGCAGTATTTT; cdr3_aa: CASSSGTTSGDTQYF
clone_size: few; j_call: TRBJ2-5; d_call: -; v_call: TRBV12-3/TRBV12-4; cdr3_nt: TGTGCCAGCAGGCGATGGCAAGAGACCCAGTACTTC; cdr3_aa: CASRRWQETQYF
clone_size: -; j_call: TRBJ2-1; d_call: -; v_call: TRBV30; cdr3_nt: TGTGCCTGGTCCTCGATAGGAGGGGCCGTATACAATGAGCAGTTCTTC; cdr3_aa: CAWSSIGGAVYNEQFF
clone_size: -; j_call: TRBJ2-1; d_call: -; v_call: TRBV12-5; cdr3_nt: TGTGCTAGTGGTTCCGGTTGGAGCTCCTACAATGAGCAGTTCTTC; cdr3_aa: CASGSGWSSYNEQFF
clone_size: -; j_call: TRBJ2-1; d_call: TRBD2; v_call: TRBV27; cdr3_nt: TGTGCCAGCACAAAAGGGAGGGGCTCCTACAATGAGCAGTTCTTC; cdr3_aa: CASTKGRGSYNEQFF
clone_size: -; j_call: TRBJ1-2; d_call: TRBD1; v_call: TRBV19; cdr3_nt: TGTGCCAGTAGTATCCCGACAGGGAGTCAGGTGAACTATGGCTACACCTTC; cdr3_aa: CASSIPTGSQVNYGYTF
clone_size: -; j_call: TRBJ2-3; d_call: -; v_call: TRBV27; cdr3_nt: TGTGCCAGCAGTTGGGAGGGCACAGATACGCAGTATTTT; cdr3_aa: CASSWEGTDTQYF
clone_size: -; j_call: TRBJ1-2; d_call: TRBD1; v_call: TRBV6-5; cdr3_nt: TGTGCCAGCAGTCCACAGGGGGCCGAAGGCTACACCTTC; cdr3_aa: CASSPQGAEGYTF
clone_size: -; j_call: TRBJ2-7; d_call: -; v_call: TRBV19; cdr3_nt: TGTGCCAGTCGTCCCCGGGCAGGGGTCGAGCAGTACTTC; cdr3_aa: CASRPRAGVEQYF
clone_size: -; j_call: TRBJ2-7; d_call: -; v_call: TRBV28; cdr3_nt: TGTGCCAGCAGCTCGCCTGTGGGGGGACGCCGAGCCTACGAGCAGTACTTC; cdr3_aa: CASSSPVGGRRAYEQYF
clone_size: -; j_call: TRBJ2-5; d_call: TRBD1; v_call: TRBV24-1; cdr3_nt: TGTGCCACCAGTGATCCAGACAGGGCTGGGGAGACCCAGTACTTC; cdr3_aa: CATSDPDRAGETQYF
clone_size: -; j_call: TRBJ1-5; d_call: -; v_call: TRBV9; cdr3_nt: TGTGCCAGCAGCTCGGGGGGCTTGGGGCCCCAGCATTTT; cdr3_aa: CASSSGGLGPQHF
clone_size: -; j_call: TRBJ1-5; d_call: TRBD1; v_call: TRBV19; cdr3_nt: TGTGCCAGTGACAGGGTGGGCAATCAGCCCCAGCATTTT; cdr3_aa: CASDRVGNQPQHF
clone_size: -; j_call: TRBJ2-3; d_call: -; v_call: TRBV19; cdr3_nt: TGTGCCAGTAGTGGCCCGGGGTCCTCCTCTTCAACTAGCACAGATACGCAGTATTTT; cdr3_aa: CASSGPGSSSSTSTDTQYF
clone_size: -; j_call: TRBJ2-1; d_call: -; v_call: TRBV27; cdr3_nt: TGTGCCAGCAGCCCGGTCGTGCCGTCCTACAATGAGCAGTTCTTC; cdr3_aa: CASSPVVPSYNEQFF
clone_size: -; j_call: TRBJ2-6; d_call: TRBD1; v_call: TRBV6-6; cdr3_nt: TGTGCCAGCAGTCCCGGACAGGGTGGCCCCTCTGGGGCCAACGTCCTGACTTTC; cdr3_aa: CASSPGQGGPSGANVLTF
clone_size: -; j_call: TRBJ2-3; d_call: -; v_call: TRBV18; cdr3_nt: TGTGCCAGCTCACCAGACAGAAACACAGATACGCAGTATTTT; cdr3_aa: CASSPDRNTDTQYF
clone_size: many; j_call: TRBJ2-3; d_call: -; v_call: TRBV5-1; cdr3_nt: TGCGCCAGCAACCCACAGGGTTTCACAGATACGCAGTATTTT; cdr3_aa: CASNPQGFTDTQYF
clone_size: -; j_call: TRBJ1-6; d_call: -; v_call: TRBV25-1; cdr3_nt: TGTGCCAGCAGTGATAGGAGCTCCTATAATTCACCCCTCCACTTT; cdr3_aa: CASSDRSSYNSPLHF
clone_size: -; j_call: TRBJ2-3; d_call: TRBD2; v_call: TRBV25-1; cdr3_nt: TGTGCCAGCAGTGAATCAGGGACTAGCGGGAGTAGAGATACGCAGTATTTT; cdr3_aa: CASSESGTSGSRDTQYF
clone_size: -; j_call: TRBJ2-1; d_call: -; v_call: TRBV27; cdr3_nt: TGTGCCAGCAGTTCCAGGGATCACATGTCTTTATACAATGAGCAGTTCTTC; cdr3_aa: CASSSRDHMSLYNEQFF
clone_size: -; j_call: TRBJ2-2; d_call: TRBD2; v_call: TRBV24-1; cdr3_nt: TGTGCCACCAGTGCGAGCGGGGGGGGAACCGGGGAGCTGTTTTTT; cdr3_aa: CATSASGGGTGELFF
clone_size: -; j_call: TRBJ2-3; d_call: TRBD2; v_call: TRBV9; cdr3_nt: TGTGCCAGCAGCATGCCTAGCGGGGAGGGGTTTACAGATACGCAGTATTTT; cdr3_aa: CASSMPSGEGFTDTQYF
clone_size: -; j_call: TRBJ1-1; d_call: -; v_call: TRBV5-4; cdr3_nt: TGTGCCAGCAGCTTGGGACTCATGAACACTGAAGCTTTCTTT; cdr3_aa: CASSLGLMNTEAFF